This T cell receptor beta chain was captured by sequencing in a study of cytomegalovirus exposure and HLA in healthy donors. Overall study results and limits: A later analysis found that most CMV-associated TCR beta chains appeared HLA-restricted. The authors listed roughly 150 TCR beta chains as cytomegalovirus-associated.

Germline V gene data show CDR1 as SGDLS and CDR2 as YYNGEE. The CDR3 consists of 17 residues. Losses at the gene ends were 4 bases for V and 0 bases for J; bases not matched to a gene: 8. All donors participated as healthy donors of bone marrow. PCR employed 60 Vbeta and 13 Jbeta primers. TCRdb's copy holds only in-frame clones and misses some; the assay was immunoSEQ multiplex PCR. The table lists some 98,000 clones, around 80% of them singletons. Note on this clone: Its target is unknown.

The specimen sequenced was PBMCs. This TCR was recovered from a middle-aged man in good health and CMV-seronegative. The chain recombines TRBV9 with TRBJ2-2; 8 positions agree with TRBD1. DNA of the CDR3: TGTGCCAGCAGCCCCACCCGGACAGGGTCGAACACCGGGGAGCTGTTTTTT. Translated: CASSPTRTGSNTGELFF. Filled out from reference TRBV9 and TRBJ2-2, the complete variable domain reads DSGVTQTPKHLITATGQRVTLRCSPRSGDLSVYWYQQSLDQGLQFLIQYYNGEERAKGNILERFSAQQFPDLHSELNLSSLELGDSALYFCASSPTRTGSNTGELFFGEGSRLTVL.